These 10 T cell receptor beta chains originate from one sample sequenced in a study of PD-1 blockade in classical Hodgkin lymphoma. Sequencing was performed with immunoSEQ multiplex PCR; in TCRdb, only in-frame clones are kept and a portion is missing. The sample shows tens of thousands of clones, about 80% of them seen only once. Time point here: cycle 4 day 1 (C4D1), after less than seven weeks of nivolumab. Every single patient, without exception, relapsed after autologous stem cell transplantation, and brentuximab vedotin exposure varied. Here the sequenced sample was peripheral blood mononuclear cells (PBMCs), taken before the fourth cycle of nivolumab. The source of these receptors is a human donor with classical Hodgkin lymphoma.

This clone occurred a few times. This chain connects TRBV29-1 to TRBJ2-5; tentatively, D is TRBD1 (6 bases). Germline CDR1 and CDR2: SQVTM and ANQGSEA. Trimming removed 7 bases at V and 2 bases at J, with 14 bases between. The CDR3 has 13 amino acids. CDR3 residues: CSASGTRQETQYF. The CDR3 bases are TGCAGCGCGTCCGGGACAAGACAAGAGACCCAGTACTTC.

This chain links TRBV7-9 with TRBJ2-5; TRBD2 matches 7 bases. Germline V gene lookup returns CDR1 SEHNR and CDR2 FQNEAQ (reference sequence). The CDR3 loop spans 17 amino acids. Losses at the gene ends were 5 bases for V and 0 bases for J; bases not matched to a gene: 12. This chain's CDR3 is CASSLPRGNTYQETQYF. CDR3 DNA: TGTGCCAGCAGCCTTCCGCGGGGGAATACGTACCAAGAGACCCAGTACTTC.

This clone was seen a single time. This chain joins TRBV29-1 and TRBJ2-7; 12 nucleotides align to TRBD2. V trimming: 4 bases; J trimming: 2 bases; junction bases outside the gene matches: 9. The CDR3 is 16 residues long. Germline loops: CDR1 SQVTM, CDR2 ANQGSEA. CDR3 loop: CSVVLLAGGRTYEQYF. CDR3 DNA: TGCAGCGTTGTCTTACTAGCGGGAGGCCGAACCTACGAGCAGTACTTC.

The chain recombines TRBV13 with TRBJ2-1; the match to TRBD2 covers 8 bases. J lost 2 bases, V lost 5 bases, and 5 bases had no gene match. Germline values: CDR1 PRHDT, CDR2 FYEKMQ (reference sequence). This CDR3 contains 15 residues. CDR3 protein: CASSGGGRTYNEQFF. CDR3 DNA: TGTGCCAGCAGCGGGGGCGGGAGGACCTACAATGAGCAGTTCTTC.

V usage is TRBV2 and J usage is TRBJ2-1; 7 nucleotides match TRBD1. J gave up 5 bases and V 4 bases, and 8 bases lay outside the gene matches. Germline V lookup: CDR1 SNHLY, CDR2 FYNNEI. This CDR3 has 15 amino acids. The DNA of the CDR3 is TGTGCCAGCAGTGTTTTTTGGGGACAGAACAATGAGCAGTTCTTC. This sequence encodes CASSVFWGQNNEQFF.

The V gene is TRBV4-1, the J gene TRBJ1-6; no clear D gene. The CDR3 totals 16 residues. V gave up 1 base and J gave up 4 bases, with 11 bases separating them. Germline V gene lookup returns CDR1 MGHRA and CDR2 YSYEKL. The CDR3 here is CASSQGAQIYNSPLHF. The CDR3 DNA sequence: TGCGCCAGCAGCCAAGGGGCTCAAATTTATAATTCACCCCTCCACTTT.

V usage is TRBV2 and J usage is TRBJ1-1; D remains ambiguous. CDR1 and CDR2 (germline): SNHLY, FYNNEI. V lost 4 bases and J lost 8, with 5 bases in between. The CDR3 sequence is 10 residues long. CDR3 protein: CASSGGEAFF. DNA of the CDR3: TGTGCCAGCAGTGGGGGAGAAGCTTTCTTT.

The gene calls are TRBV6-1 and TRBJ1-3; D perhaps matches TRBD1 (6 bases). The germline V gene has CDR1 MNHNS and CDR2 SASEGT. The CDR3 is 13 amino acids. Between the trimmed V and J ends, which lost 11 bases and 4 bases, there was a span of 15 bases. CDR3 protein: CAPEEGVGNTIYF. CDR3 bases: TGTGCCCCAGAGGAGGGGGTAGGAAACACCATATATTTT.

This clone was found a few times. The chain is built from TRBV7-8 and TRBJ2-3, with D hard to call. The V gene's germline CDR1 is SGHVS and CDR2 FQNEAQ. The CDR3 is made up of 12 amino acids. V lost 0 bases, J lost 4 bases, and 2 bases lay in between. CDR3 DNA sequence: TGTGCCAGCAGCTTAGCCCCAGATACGCAGTATTTT. Protein: CASSLAPDTQYF.

The chain carries TRBV6-1 and TRBJ2-7; D may be TRBD1 (7 bases). V shed 6 bases and J shed 2 bases, with 14 bases lying between them. The CDR3 is made up of 14 amino acids. Looked up from germline, CDR1 is MNHNS and CDR2 is SASEGT. The CDR3 DNA is TGTGCCAGCAGGCGGGACAGCCTAGCCTACGAGCAGTACTTC. It codes for CASRRDSLAYEQYF.